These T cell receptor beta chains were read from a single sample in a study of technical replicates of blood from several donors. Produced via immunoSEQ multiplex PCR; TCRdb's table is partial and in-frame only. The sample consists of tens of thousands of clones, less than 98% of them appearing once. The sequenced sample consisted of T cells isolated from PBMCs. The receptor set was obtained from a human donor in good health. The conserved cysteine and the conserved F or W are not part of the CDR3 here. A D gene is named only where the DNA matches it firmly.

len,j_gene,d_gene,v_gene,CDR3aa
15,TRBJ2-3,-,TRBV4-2,ASSQDPPPGRIDTQY
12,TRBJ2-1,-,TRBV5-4,ASSLDSSYNEQF
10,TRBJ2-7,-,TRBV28,ASSFEAYEQY
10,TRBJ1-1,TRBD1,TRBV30,AWSVSGGEAF
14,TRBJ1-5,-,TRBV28,ASSLLLGLSNQPQH
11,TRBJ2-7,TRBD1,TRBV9,ASSAGTDYEQY
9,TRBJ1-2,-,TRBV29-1,SARTGLGYT
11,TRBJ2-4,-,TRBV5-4,ASSPSTENIQY
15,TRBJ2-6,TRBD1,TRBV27,ASSLSGTASGANVLT
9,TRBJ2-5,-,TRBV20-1,TAGRGETQY
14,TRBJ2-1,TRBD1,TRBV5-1,ASSLVSGQGFNEQF
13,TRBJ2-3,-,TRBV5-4,ASSLASGYTDTQY
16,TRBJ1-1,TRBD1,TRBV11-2,ASSLVPGQARRDTEAF
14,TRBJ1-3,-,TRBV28,ASSYDSFSSGNTIY
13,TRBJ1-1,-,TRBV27,ASRHERQLNTEAF
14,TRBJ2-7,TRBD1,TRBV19,ASIITGGLVPYEQY
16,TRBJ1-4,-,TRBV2,ASSPLLTTDATNEKLF
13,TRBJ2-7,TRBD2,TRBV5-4,ASSLAGLAGDEQY
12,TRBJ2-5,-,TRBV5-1,ASSLAGFQETQY
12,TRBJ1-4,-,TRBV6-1,ASSEKEDGAKLF
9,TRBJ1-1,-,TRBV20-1,SGGPNTEAF
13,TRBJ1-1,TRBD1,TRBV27,ASSGTGGANTEAF
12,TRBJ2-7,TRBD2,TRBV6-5,ASSWASGNYEQY
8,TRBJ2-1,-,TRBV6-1,ASRAGLQF
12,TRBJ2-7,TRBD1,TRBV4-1,ASSQAPQGREQY
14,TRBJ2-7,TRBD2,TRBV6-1,ASSEAHRTSETEQY
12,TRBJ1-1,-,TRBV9,ASSVSIRGTEAF
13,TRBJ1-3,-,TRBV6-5,ASSYSTDLGNTIY
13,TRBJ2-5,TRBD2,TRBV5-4,ASSLAGRVEETQY
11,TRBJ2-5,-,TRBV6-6,ASRIASQETQY
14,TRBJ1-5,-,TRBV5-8,ASSRGRIGSNQPQH
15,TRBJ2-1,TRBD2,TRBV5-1,ASSLDGLAGDFNEQF
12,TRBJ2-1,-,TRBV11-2,ASRKRGLLDEQF
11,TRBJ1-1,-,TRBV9,ASSAHRDTEAF
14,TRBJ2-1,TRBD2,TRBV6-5,ASSYLSGGFTNEQF
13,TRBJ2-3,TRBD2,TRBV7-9,ASSLGASGRDTQY
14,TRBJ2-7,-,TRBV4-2,ASSQDPPDAASDQY
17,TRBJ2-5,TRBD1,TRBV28,ASSLPQGTGVRDQETQY
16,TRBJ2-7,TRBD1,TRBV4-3,ASSQEGPDRGLIYEQY
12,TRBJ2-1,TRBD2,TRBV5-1,ASSSSGRAYEQF
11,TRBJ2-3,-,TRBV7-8,ASSLAFTDTQY
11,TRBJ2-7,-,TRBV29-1,SVAGGSLGEQY
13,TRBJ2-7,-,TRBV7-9,ASSLGGQSSYEQY
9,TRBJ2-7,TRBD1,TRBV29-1,SVGQGAKQY
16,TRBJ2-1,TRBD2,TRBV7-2,ASSLRTSGTVFYNEQF
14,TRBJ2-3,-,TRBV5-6,ASSSRGSVSTDTQY
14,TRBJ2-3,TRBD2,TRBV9,ASSGLAGGSIDTQY
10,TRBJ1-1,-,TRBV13,ASSLANTEAF
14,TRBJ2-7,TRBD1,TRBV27,ASSHSTGSGFYEQY
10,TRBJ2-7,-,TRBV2,ASGAFVREQY
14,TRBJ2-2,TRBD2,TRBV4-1,ASSHFSGGNTGELF
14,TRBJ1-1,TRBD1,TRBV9,ASSPWDRGLNTEAF
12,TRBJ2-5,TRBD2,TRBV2,ASSEAASGGTQY